These 32 T cell receptor beta chains were all obtained from the same sample, sequenced in a study of regulatory T cells in long-lasting Graves disease. The time point here: newly diagnosed GD, antithyroid drugs for less than 3 months. The TCR library was made from RNA extracted from PBMCs. In building TCR beta libraries, iRepertoire HTBI primers were used together with Arm-PCR of CDR3 regions. TCRdb re-called the multiplex PCR reads with MiXCR, one entry per CDR3 protein. The sample has about 560,000 distinct CDR3 sequences; about 16% are singletons. These data also featured in a second study, about T cells in Graves' hyperthyroidism and ophthalmopathy.

The sequences come from peripheral blood mononuclear cells (PBMCs), collected at new diagnosis, from a patient treated with antithyroid drugs. These receptors were taken from a man aged 18 to 29 with Graves disease.

The rearrangement uses TRBV19 and TRBJ2-2; D remains ambiguous. V lost 6 bases to trimming and J lost 6 bases, with 23 bases between them. Germline CDR1 reads LNHDA; CDR2 reads SQIVND (reference sequence). The CDR3 totals 17 residues. The CDR3 loop is CASRNGVRRAVPGELFF. CDR3 sequence (DNA): TGTGCCAGTAGGAATGGAGTCAGACGGGCCGTGCCCGGGGAGCTGTTTTTT. Looking up the rest from reference TRBV19 and TRBJ2-2 gives the full variable domain: DGGITQSPKYLFRKEGQNVTLSCEQNLNHDAMYWYRQDPGQGLRLIYYSQIVNDFQKGDIAEGYSVSREKKESFPLTVTSAQKNPTAFYLCASRNGVRRAVPGELFFGEGSRLTVL.

This clonotype has a single count. The chain carries TRBV7-9 and TRBJ1-2, with D tentatively TRBD1 (6 bases). CDR1 and CDR2 from the germline V gene are SEHNR and FQNEAQ (reference sequence). The CDR3 is 11 amino acids. With 7 bases removed from V and 7 bases from J, the gap between germline ends came to 10 bases. DNA for the CDR3: TGTGCCAGCACAGGGGATGCTGGCTACACCTTC. It is translated as CASTGDAGYTF.

V is TRBV2 and J is TRBJ2-1; 9 bases map to TRBD2. This CDR3 has 18 amino acids. Germline-derived CDR1 and CDR2 are SNHLY and FYNNEI. V was clipped by 3 bases and J by 0 bases; unmatched bases: 9. The CDR3 bases are TGTGCCAGCAGTGACCTTTTAGTTAGCGGGAGCTCCTACAATGAGCAGTTCTTC. This codes for CASSDLLVSGSSYNEQFF.

This chain connects TRBV20-1 to TRBJ2-7, with no clear D. V lost 4 bases, J lost 5 bases, and 18 bases lay in between. The length of the CDR3 is 14 residues. The V gene's germline CDR1 is DFQATT and CDR2 SNEGSKA (reference sequence). CDR3 protein: CSAKDDPNVDEQYF. CDR3 in DNA: TGCAGTGCTAAAGATGACCCCAATGTGGACGAGCAGTACTTC.

This clonotype was observed a few times. It may be a read error: a sequence one base away is much more abundant. The rearrangement links TRBV28 to TRBJ2-2; D possibly uses TRBD1 or TRBD2 (6 bases each). CDR3 length: 17 amino acids. Germline V gene sequence: CDR1 MDHEN, CDR2 SYDVKM. CDR3 in DNA: TGTGCCGGCAGTTTGACCCAACAGGGAGGCATCACCGGGGAGCTGTTTTTT. The encoded protein is CAGSLTQQGGITGELFF. The whole variable domain, remainder taken from reference TRBV28 and TRBJ2-2, is DVKVTQSSRYLVKRTGEKVFLECVQDMDHENMFWYRQDPGLGLRLIYFSYDVKMKEKGDIPEGYSVSREKKERFSLILESASTNQTSMYLCAGSLTQQGGITGELFFGEGSRLTVL.

The chain links TRBV7-9 to TRBJ2-1; D possibly uses TRBD1 or TRBD2 (5 bases each). Trimming left V 1 base short and J 8 bases short, with 18 bases between. This CDR3 is 16 amino acids long. Germline assignment: CDR1 SEHNR and CDR2 FQNEAQ (reference sequence). This chain's CDR3 is CASSLGEGPNRDEQFF. The CDR3 coding sequence is TGTGCCAGCAGCTTAGGTGAGGGACCCAATCGAGATGAGCAGTTCTTC.

In this sample, this clonotype turned up many times. This sequence joins TRBV28 and TRBJ2-1, with 9 bases aligning to TRBD2. This CDR3 is built from 12 residues. J was trimmed by 15 bases and V by 6 bases; bases with no gene match: 9. CDR1 is MDHEN and CDR2 is SYDVKM in the germline V gene. The chain's CDR3 is CASSRLADGGFF. DNA of the CDR3: TGTGCCAGCAGCCGACTAGCGGATGGTGGGTTCTTC. Complete variable domain (other parts from reference TRBV28 and TRBJ2-1): DVKVTQSSRYLVKRTGEKVFLECVQDMDHENMFWYRQDPGLGLRLIYFSYDVKMKEKGDIPEGYSVSREKKERFSLILESASTNQTSMYLCASSRLADGGFFGPGTRLTVL.

Of note for this clonotype: This may be a read error, as it is one base from a much larger clone. The chain uses TRBV3-1 and TRBJ2-7; 8 bases match TRBD2. The CDR3 sequence is 16 residues long. CDR1 is LGHDT and CDR2 is YNNKEL in the germline V gene (reference sequence). The V gene end was trimmed by 5 bases and the J gene end by 7 bases; junction bases not matched to a gene: 16. Written as DNA, the CDR3 is TGTGCCAGCAGCTTGAGAGCGGGAGTATTTATGGCTGAGCAGTACTTC. Protein: CASSLRAGVFMAEQYF.

This chain connects TRBV4-1 to TRBJ2-3; 7 bases match TRBD2. V shed 6 bases and J 4 bases; nucleotides not matched to a gene: 13. The CDR3 length is 16 residues. CDR1 is MGHRA, CDR2 YSYEKL, per germline. The CDR3 spells CASRLGGQGGADTQYF. The CDR3 DNA reads TGCGCCAGCAGGCTTGGAGGGCAGGGAGGGGCAGATACGCAGTATTTT.

The V call is TRBV20-1, the J call TRBJ2-3; TRBD2 aligns across 9 bases. CDR1 is DFQATT and CDR2 is SNEGSKA in the germline V gene (reference sequence). V was pared by 0 bases and J by 6 bases, with 10 bases of the junction left unmatched. The CDR3 loop spans 16 amino acids. CDR3 in DNA: TGCAGTGCTAGAGATAGCGGGAGAAGGATCGGGGATACGCAGTATTTT. Translated, it gives CSARDSGRRIGDTQYF.

The chain has TRBV12-3 or TRBV12-4 and TRBJ1-5; 9 nucleotides align to TRBD1. The V gene end was trimmed by 5 bases and the J gene end by 4 bases; junction bases not matched to a gene: 3. The CDR3 covers 14 residues. The CDR3 nucleotides read TGTGCCAGCAGTGAAGGGACAGGGAATCAGCCCCAGCATTTT. Translating it yields CASSEGTGNQPQHF.

This clonotype appeared many times. The J gene is TRBJ1-2, the V gene TRBV6-1; TRBD1 is a possible D gene (6 bases). The V and J ends lost 2 bases and 5 bases respectively, with 21 bases between them. CDR1 and CDR2 from the germline V gene are MNHNS and SASEGT. The CDR3 runs to 17 residues. The DNA for the CDR3 is TGTGCCAGCAGTGAAAACACACGGGCAGGGGCTGTTTATGGCTACACCTTC. It yields the protein CASSENTRAGAVYGYTF.

This clonotype was found many times. The chain has TRBV12-3 or TRBV12-4 and TRBJ1-2; D is undetermined. This CDR3 is built from 13 residues. The germline V and J ends were trimmed by 7 bases and 3 bases, with 12 bases remaining between them. The DNA of the CDR3 is TGTGCCAGCACCCAGTATGGACACTATGGCTACACCTTC. This codes for CASTQYGHYGYTF.

This clonotype was detected ten times or more. V gene TRBV29-1 combines with J gene TRBJ1-2; tentative D call: TRBD1 (6 bases). The CDR3 extends over 13 amino acids. V was trimmed by 3 bases and J by 8 bases, leaving 16 bases between them. Per the germline V gene, CDR1 is SQVTM and CDR2 is ANQGSEA. The CDR3 bases are TGCAGCGTTGATCGGGGGGCAAGGAGAGGCTACACCTTC. It encodes CSVDRGARRGYTF.

The chain links TRBV7-8 to TRBJ2-2; D could derive from TRBD1 or TRBD2 (6 bases each). The CDR3 runs to 15 residues. Trimming stripped 6 bases from V and 0 bases from J, with 11 bases between. Germline-derived CDR1 and CDR2 are SGHVS and FQNEAQ. In nucleotides, the CDR3 is TGTGCCAGCAGACTCCGGGGGCCGAACACCGGGGAGCTGTTTTTT. Translating gives CASRLRGPNTGELFF.

There are many counts of this clonotype. The chain couples TRBV6-2 or TRBV6-3 to TRBJ2-1; D uncertain. The length of the CDR3 is 15 residues. The germline V gene has CDR1 MNHEY and CDR2 SVGEGT. V lost 2 bases and J 2 bases, leaving 10 bases between the germline ends. CDR3 loop: CASSYLSGPYNEQFF. CDR3 coding DNA: TGTGCCAGCAGTTACCTATCGGGTCCCTACAATGAGCAGTTCTTC.

This clonotype was seen more than once but under ten times. The chain has TRBV7-2 and TRBJ2-7; D remains ambiguous. Germline V gene sequence: CDR1 SGHTA, CDR2 FQGNSA. V shed 5 bases and J shed 2 bases, with 13 bases lying between them. The length of the CDR3 is 14 residues. The CDR3 loop reads CASSPRRVTYEQYF. In DNA, the CDR3 is TGTGCCAGCAGCCCGCGTAGGGTCACCTACGAGCAGTACTTC.

The rearrangement links TRBV7-9 to TRBJ2-1; TRBD1 matches at 7 bases. Germline CDR1 reads SEHNR; CDR2 reads FQNEAQ (reference sequence). This CDR3 comprises 15 residues. Germline trimming cut 6 bases from V and 2 bases from J; bases unmatched to any gene: 7. CDR3 coding DNA: TGTGCCAGCAGTGCCGACGGGACAGCCTACAATGAGCAGTTCTTC. It encodes CASSADGTAYNEQFF.

V is TRBV20-1 and J is TRBJ2-1; a weak D match, TRBD1 (5 bases). Trimming took off 0 bases at V and 9 bases at J, with 12 bases between the two ends. The CDR3 has 13 residues. Germline CDR1 reads DFQATT; CDR2 reads SNEGSKA (reference sequence). The CDR3 here is CSARDQGSFEQFF. DNA of the CDR3: TGCAGTGCTAGAGATCAGGGCTCCTTTGAGCAGTTCTTC.

In its sample, this clonotype was seen many times. The genes are TRBV5-6 and TRBJ2-7; no definite D call. CDR1 SGHDT and CDR2 YYEEEE come from the germline V gene. The CDR3 loop spans 14 amino acids. Trimming took 2 bases from V and 0 from J, leaving 9 bases between them. Here the CDR3 DNA reads TGTGCCAGCAGCTTCCGCCACCACTCCTACGAGCAGTACTTC. This translates into CASSFRHHSYEQYF.

The sample holds a few counts of this clonotype. The chain is built from TRBV20-1 and TRBJ1-5; D is uncertain. Trimming took off 3 bases at V and 7 bases at J, with 13 bases between the two ends. Germline V gene sequence: CDR1 DFQATT, CDR2 SNEGSKA (reference sequence). The CDR3 extends over 13 amino acids. The CDR3 sequence is CSASPGYGQPQHF. In DNA form, the CDR3 reads TGCAGTGCTAGTCCGGGGTACGGCCAGCCCCAGCATTTT.

This clonotype was observed at least ten times. The chain recombines TRBV7-9 with TRBJ1-2; 7 nucleotides align to TRBD1. CDR1 and CDR2 (germline): SEHNR, FQNEAQ (reference sequence). Trimming removed 5 bases from V and 5 bases from J; junction bases left unmatched: 11. The CDR3 extends over 15 amino acids. This CDR3 is CASSLDRELLYGYTF. Here the CDR3 DNA reads TGTGCCAGCAGCCTAGACAGGGAGCTTCTTTATGGCTACACCTTC.

This clonotype was seen a handful of times. The chain has TRBV9 and TRBJ1-6; D not certain. Germline assignment: CDR1 SGDLS and CDR2 YYNGEE. V lost 2 bases and J lost 0, with 6 bases in between. There are 15 residues in the CDR3. CDR3 nucleotide sequence: TGTGCCAGCAGCGTCGGGAGCTCCTATAATTCACCCCTCCACTTT. Translated, it gives CASSVGSSYNSPLHF.

This clonotype was counted at least ten times. J is TRBJ2-5 and V is TRBV18; D not resolved. CDR3 length: 14 residues. Germline CDR1 reads KGHSH; CDR2 reads LQKENI. V dropped 5 bases and J dropped 3 bases, with 13 bases sitting between them. The CDR3 spells CASSSNTRKETQYF. Here the CDR3 DNA reads TGTGCCAGCTCATCAAACACCCGAAAAGAGACCCAGTACTTC.

This clonotype was detected only a few times. This sequence joins TRBV9 and TRBJ2-1; 13 bases are a match to TRBD2. This CDR3 comprises 18 residues. The junction had 8 bases not matched to a gene; V was cut back by 4 bases and J by 1 base. Germline V gene sequence: CDR1 SGDLS, CDR2 YYNGEE. Here the CDR3 DNA reads TGTGCCAGCAGCTCGGGACTAGCGGGACCCTCATCCTACAATGAGCAGTTCTTC. Its protein product is CASSSGLAGPSSYNEQFF.

Here the CDR3 DNA reads TGCGCCAGCAGCTACTATAGCGGGAGGGAGACCCAGTACTTC. Translated, it gives CASSYYSGRETQYF. J is TRBJ2-5 and V is TRBV5-1; 10 bases match TRBD2. J was trimmed by 5 bases and V by 3 bases; bases with no gene match: 4. This CDR3 is built from 14 residues. Germline V gene data show CDR1 as SGHRS and CDR2 as YFSETQ.

A few counts support this clonotype. V usage is TRBV3-1 and J usage is TRBJ2-1, with D perhaps matching TRBD2 (6 bases). The CDR3 consists of 13 residues. Germline values: CDR1 LGHDT, CDR2 YNNKEL (reference sequence). V was clipped by 0 bases and J by 15 bases, with 15 bases between them. CDR3 in DNA: TGTGCCAGCAGCCAAGATGGGATAGCGGAGGCGTTCTTC. Its protein is CASSQDGIAEAFF.

There are many counts of this clonotype. The rearrangement joins TRBV5-1 to TRBJ1-1, with TRBD1 as a possible D gene (5 bases). The CDR3 spans 13 residues. Deletions cut 5 bases from V and 2 bases from J, with 10 bases between. Germline CDR1 and CDR2: SGHRS and YFSETQ. Here the CDR3 DNA reads TGCGCCAGCAGATCTGACAGTAACACTGAAGCTTTCTTT. Translation gives CASRSDSNTEAFF.

The gene calls are TRBV13 and TRBJ1-1, with 8 bases lining up with TRBD1. The CDR3 covers 15 residues. CDR1 and CDR2 from the germline V gene are PRHDT and FYEKMQ (reference sequence). The V and J ends lost 4 bases and 10 bases, in that order; junction bases with no gene match: 14. The CDR3 bases are TGTGCCAGCAGCTCCTACTTAATTCAGGGGGCGGGAGCTTTCTTT. Translation gives CASSSYLIQGAGAFF.

A few counts support this clonotype. CDR3 DNA: TGCAGTGCTAGCAGGGACCACGAGCAGTACTTC. Translating it yields CSASRDHEQYF. This rearrangement joins TRBV20-1 to TRBJ2-7; D is perhaps TRBD1 or TRBD2 (5 bases each). Per the germline V gene, CDR1 is DFQATT and CDR2 is SNEGSKA (reference sequence). V was trimmed by 3 bases and J by 5 bases, leaving 8 bases between them. The CDR3 has 11 residues.

This clonotype was seen many times. The chain joins TRBV20-1 to TRBJ2-7, with 10 bases aligning to TRBD2. The ends lost 8 bases at V and 3 bases at J; junction bases unmatched: 10. The CDR3 covers 14 residues. Germline CDR1 is DFQATT and CDR2 is SNEGSKA (reference sequence). The DNA of the CDR3 is TGCAGTATCCTTGGACTAGCGGCCAACTACGAGCAGTACTTC. This gives the protein CSILGLAANYEQYF.

This clonotype was counted at least ten times. V usage is TRBV29-1 and J usage is TRBJ2-5; D is perhaps TRBD1 (5 bases). V shed 4 bases and J shed 5 bases, with 20 bases lying between them. Germline V gene sequence: CDR1 SQVTM, CDR2 ANQGSEA. CDR3 length: 15 residues. CDR3 protein: CSVGGNVGQGETQYF. The CDR3 nucleotides read TGCAGCGTTGGGGGAAATGTGGGGCAAGGGGAGACCCAGTACTTC. Full variable domain (rest looked up from reference TRBV29-1 and TRBJ2-5): SAVISQKPSRDICQRGTSLTIQCQVDSQVTMMFWYRQQPGQSLTLIATANQGSEATYESGFVIDKFPISRPNLTFSTLTVSNMSPEDSSIYLCSVGGNVGQGETQYFGPGTRLLVL.